The clone carrying this T cell receptor beta chain was observed many times. Its specificity is not known. V dropped 3 bases and J dropped 1; count of bases not matched to a gene: 6. Germline CDR1 SGHRS, CDR2 YFSETQ. The CDR3 totals 15 residues. TCRdb re-called the 5' RACE reads with MiXCR, one entry per CDR3 protein. The data hold approximately 140,000 distinct CDR3 sequences, with 7.7% observed a single time. The data derive from a study of T cells after yellow fever vaccination. Whole-study findings and limits: Clonotypes shared by both compartments, CD4 and CD8, made up a small share. Post-booster reappearance was seen for most primary-vaccination clones (nearly 97% CD4, 80% to 90% CD8).

V and J are TRBV5-1 and TRBJ2-5; 7 bases fit TRBD2. This TCR was sampled from a man younger than 40 who received the YFV17D yellow fever vaccine. Here the sequenced sample was CD4+ T cells sorted from PBMCs, taken 5 days after the yellow fever booster vaccination. In DNA, the CDR3 is TGCGCCAGCAGCTCGGGGGGACGGAGCCAAGAGACCCAGTACTTC. Translating it yields CASSSGGRSQETQYF.